What follows are 2 T cell receptor beta chains derived from one specimen sequenced in a study of T cell changes during pregnancy in multiple sclerosis. TCRdb's table, derived via immunoSEQ multiplex PCR, lists solely in-frame clones and lacks some. This sample has about 92,000 clones, with about 92% found just once. The material sequenced was peripheral blood, taken in the first trimester of pregnancy. The source is a female donor with multiple sclerosis, enrolled in a pregnancy study.

The rearrangement links TRBV27 to TRBJ2-2; D ambiguous. V dropped 4 bases and J dropped 6 bases, with 12 bases sitting between them. Per the germline V gene, CDR1 is MNHEY and CDR2 is SMNVEV (reference sequence). The CDR3 sequence is 14 residues long. Here the CDR3 DNA reads TGTGCCAGCAGTTATACGGTGCGCGCCGGGGAGCTGTTTTTT. It is translated as CASSYTVRAGELFF.

The chain joins TRBV11-2 to TRBJ1-2; possibly TRBD1 for D (5 bases). V was shortened by 1 base and J by 8 bases, with 14 bases between the two germline ends. The germline V gene encodes CDR1 SGHAT and CDR2 FQNNGV. This CDR3 comprises 14 residues. CDR3 bases: TGTGCCAGCAGCTTAGGAGGGCGGGGCCCAGGCTACACCTTC. Its protein product is CASSLGGRGPGYTF. Drawing the rest from reference TRBV11-2 and TRBJ1-2, the complete variable domain is EAGVAQSPRYKIIEKRQSVAFWCNPISGHATLYWYQQILGQGPKLLIQFQNNGVVDDSQLPKDRFSAERLKGVDSTLKIQPAKLEDSAVYLCASSLGGRGPGYTFGSGTRLTVV.